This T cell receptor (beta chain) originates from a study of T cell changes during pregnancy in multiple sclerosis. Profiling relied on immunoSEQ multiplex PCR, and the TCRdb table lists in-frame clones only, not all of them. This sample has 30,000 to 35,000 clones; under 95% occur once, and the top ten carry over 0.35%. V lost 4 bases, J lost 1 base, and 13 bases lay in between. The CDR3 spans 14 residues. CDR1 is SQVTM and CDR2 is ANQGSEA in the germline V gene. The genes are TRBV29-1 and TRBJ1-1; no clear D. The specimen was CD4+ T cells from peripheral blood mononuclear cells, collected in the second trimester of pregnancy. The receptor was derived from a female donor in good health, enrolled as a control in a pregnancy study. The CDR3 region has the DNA TGCAGCGTTGCCGCCAGTACCTCGAACACTGAAGCTTTCTTT. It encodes CSVAASTSNTEAFF.